This T cell receptor beta chain was captured by sequencing in a study of blood T cells in healthy people across ages. Overall study results and limits: Unsorted PBMCs ruled out conclusive naive versus antigen-experienced comparison. Diversity figures based on one million T cells were deemed too low. The long-lived group displayed more naive CD4+ cells, plus higher diversity, than the aged donors did.

As concerns this clonotype: The antigen is not known.

The CDR3 loop spans 13 amino acids. Germline assignment: CDR1 SGHTA and CDR2 FQGTGA. Trimming stripped 1 base from V and 8 bases from J, with 6 bases between. Through a sample-barcoded 5' primer and a J-beta primer mix, a second PCR was run for roughly 7 to 11 cycles. TCRdb recomputed calls from the 5' RACE reads with MiXCR, one row per CDR3 protein. The top ten clones hold 13% of a sample with around 850,000 distinct CDR3 sequences, roughly 34% of them seen once. This sequence was found in a man between 18 and 29 years old in good health. J is TRBJ1-6 and V is TRBV7-3; D is uncertain. The specimen was blood. Written as DNA, the CDR3 is TGTGCCAGCAGCTTAAATGGGGATTCACCCCTCCACTTT. Its translation: CASSLNGDSPLHF.